A selection of T cell receptor beta chains follows, all from one sample in a study of blood T cells in healthy people across ages. MiXCR was run by TCRdb on the 5' RACE reads, yielding one entry per CDR3 protein. The sample shows some 1 million distinct CDR3 sequences, 35% to 50% of them seen only once. Sequencing used blood. These receptors all come from a woman aged 55-75 years in good health. Both conserved end residues are trimmed from each CDR3.

TRBV5-8 ASSLDGGTNEQF
TRBV19 ASSRTSGRKETQY
TRBV6-5 ASSYSRQLRGGTEAF
TRBV28 ASRQATTSGASYEQY
TRBV5-1 ASSSRSYNEQY
TRBV3-1 ASTHDRDGHYGYT
TRBV5-1 ASSLGTAIRNEQY
TRBV6-5 ASTPGGYSNQPQH
TRBV20-1 SARFGGTIHHGYT
TRBV5-1 ASTRGGGRDTGELF
TRBV20-1 SARTEREGRTGALNEQF
TRBV9 ASSGTDRTLH
TRBV4-1 ASSQVGSIQTFSGANVLT
TRBV24-1 ATSEPDSNQPQH
TRBV29-1 SVQEGLYEQY
TRBV5-1 ASSLIQGQGFSGELF